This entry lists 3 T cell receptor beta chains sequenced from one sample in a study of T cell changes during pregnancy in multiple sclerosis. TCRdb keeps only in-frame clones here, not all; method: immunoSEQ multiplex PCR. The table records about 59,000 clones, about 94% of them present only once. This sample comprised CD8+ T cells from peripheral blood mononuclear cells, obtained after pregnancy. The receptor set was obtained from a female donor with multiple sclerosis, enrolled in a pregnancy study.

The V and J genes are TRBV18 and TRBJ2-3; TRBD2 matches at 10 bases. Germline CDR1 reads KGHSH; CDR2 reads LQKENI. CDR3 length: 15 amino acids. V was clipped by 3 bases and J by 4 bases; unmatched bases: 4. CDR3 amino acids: CASSPSSGRADTQYF. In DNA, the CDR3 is TGTGCCAGCTCACCTTCGAGCGGGAGGGCAGATACGCAGTATTTT.

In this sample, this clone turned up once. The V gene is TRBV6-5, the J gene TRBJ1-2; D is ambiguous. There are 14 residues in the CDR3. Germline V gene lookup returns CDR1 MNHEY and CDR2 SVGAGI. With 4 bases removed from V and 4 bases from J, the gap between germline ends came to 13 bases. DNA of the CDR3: TGTGCCAGCAGTTTCACAAACCCCATCTATGGCTACACCTTC. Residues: CASSFTNPIYGYTF.

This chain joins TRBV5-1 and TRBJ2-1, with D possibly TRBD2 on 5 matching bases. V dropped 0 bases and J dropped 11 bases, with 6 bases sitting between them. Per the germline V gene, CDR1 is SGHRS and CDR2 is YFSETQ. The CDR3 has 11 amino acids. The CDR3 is CASSLGGQQFF. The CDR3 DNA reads TGCGCCAGCAGCTTGGGAGGGCAGCAGTTCTTC.